This TCR beta chain was found in a study of cytomegalovirus exposure and HLA in healthy donors. This clone was found a few times. Its antigen remains unidentified. The primer mix had 60 Vbeta and 13 Jbeta primers. The table came from immunoSEQ multiplex PCR; TCRdb's copy has only in-frame clones and leaves some out. The sample consists of about 120,000 clones, roughly 79% of them appearing once. Germline V gene sequence: CDR1 SNHLY, CDR2 FYNNEI. The CDR3 is made up of 11 amino acids. Trimming shortened V by 11 bases and J by 9 bases, and 11 bases separated the two germline ends. Overall study findings and caveats: A later analysis associated some 18,000 TCR beta sequences with HLA alleles at a 0.05 false discovery rate. In an earlier analysis, most TCR beta V segments were productive about 90% or about 30% of the time. A later look showed TCR association rates differing by HLA locus, highest for DRB1 and lowest for HLA-C.

The chain employs TRBV2 and TRBJ2-6; a possible D gene is TRBD1 (5 bases). This TCR derives from a woman aged 40 to 50 in good health and CMV-seronegative. Sequencing was done on a sample of PBMCs. CDR3 loop: CALSRDNVLTF. The CDR3 DNA follows: TGTGCCCTCAGCAGGGACAACGTCCTGACTTTC.